The clone carrying this T cell receptor (beta chain) has only a few counts. The TCR beta library used iRepertoire HTBI primers with Arm-PCR amplification of CDR3. In the authors' methods: Identification across samples found about 65 TRBV and roughly 14 TRBJ segments. TCRdb processed the multiplex PCR reads anew with MiXCR; each CDR3 protein has one entry. In this record, the V and J calls reflect TCRdb's handling and not the investigators' own analysis. The sample comprises about 540,000 distinct CDR3 sequences, about 13% of which are singletons, and approximately 9.3% rests with the top ten. This sample's time point: newly diagnosed GD, antithyroid drugs for less than 3 months. Preparation of the TCR library used RNA extracted from PBMCs. These data are taken from a study of regulatory T cells in long-lasting Graves disease. The data also belong to a second study, concerning T cells in Graves' hyperthyroidism and ophthalmopathy.

The sample was peripheral blood mononuclear cells (PBMCs), taken at new diagnosis, from a patient treated with antithyroid drugs. The receptor comes from a man aged 25-45 years with Graves disease.

CDR3 residues: CASSRKTSGTGIYGYTF. CDR3 nucleotide sequence: TGTGCCAGCAGTCGGAAGACTTCCGGGACAGGGATCTATGGCTACACCTTC. J is TRBJ1-2 and V is TRBV6-1; 9 bases map to TRBD1. V was pared by 5 bases and J by 4 bases, with 14 bases of the junction left unmatched. CDR3 length: 17 residues. CDR1 is MNHNS, CDR2 SASEGT, per germline.